Reported below is one T cell receptor beta chain. Original data processing: Reference gene primer amplification gave nucleated cell count estimates. Only in-frame clones appear in the TCRdb table, and some are missing; sequencing was by immunoSEQ multiplex PCR. That table furnishes V, J and clone size, whereas the DNA furnished D and trimming. The sample yields tens of thousands of clones, more than 70% seen once. This record comes from a study of blood T cell repertoires in COVID-19. For the study at large: COVID-19 samples collected from the United States, Italy and Spain covered acute and convalescent phases. PBMCs, B-cell-depleted T cells, or T cells provided the cDNA or gDNA that made up the material.

The trim removed 2 bases at V and 11 bases at J, leaving 6 bases unmatched. The CDR3 is made up of 13 amino acids. Germline-derived CDR1 and CDR2 are SGHDT and YYEEEE. Sequenced material: peripheral blood. This clonotype was sampled from a human donor with acute or convalescent COVID-19. The donor label of this sample is uncertain. The chain combines TRBV5-6 with TRBJ2-1; 8 positions match TRBD2. CDR3 DNA: TGTGCCAGCAGCTTTAATAGCGGGAAGAAGCAGTTCTTC. Its protein product is CASSFNSGKKQFF.